Following are 16 T cell receptor beta chains from one sample sequenced in a study of OX40 agonist ivuxolimab in advanced cancers. Libraries were prepared by immunoSEQ multiplex PCR; TCRdb keeps only in-frame clonotypes and omits some of them. The table records around 20,000 clones, 84% of them present only once. The specimen comprised CD4+ or CD8+ T cells sorted from blood, sampled in a trial of the OX40 agonist ivuxolimab. The receptors here all came from an adult with an advanced solid tumor such as melanoma, head and neck, liver or kidney cancer.

The chain uses TRBV19 and TRBJ2-1; no reliable D call. The germline V gene has CDR1 LNHDA and CDR2 SQIVND (reference sequence). V dropped 5 bases and J dropped 3 bases, with 11 bases sitting between them. There are 14 residues in the CDR3. CDR3 nucleotide sequence: TGTGCCAGTAGTTACGATCTCTTCTACAATGAGCAGTTCTTC. Protein product: CASSYDLFYNEQFF.

CDR3 region: CASSLMGVSYEQYF. The CDR3 DNA reads as TGTGCCAGCAGCTTAATGGGGGTCTCCTACGAGCAGTACTTC. The chain is built from TRBV7-2 and TRBJ2-7, with D perhaps assigned TRBD1 or TRBD2 (5 bases each). Germline CDR1 and CDR2: SGHTA and FQGNSA. This CDR3 comprises 14 residues. Trimming pared 2 bases from V and 0 bases from J, leaving 8 bases between.

The chain recombines TRBV6-5 with TRBJ2-7, with a weak D call TRBD2 (6 bases). Trimming removed 6 bases from V and 0 bases from J, with 9 bases in between. CDR1 and CDR2 from the germline V gene are MNHEY and SVGAGI. CDR3 length: 13 residues. The CDR3 DNA reads as TGTGCCAGCAGGCCGGGACTCTCCTACGAGCAGTACTTC. Its translation is CASRPGLSYEQYF.

As for this clone: Within the sample, other DNA sequences also encode this same CDR3. This chain joins TRBV4-1 and TRBJ1-1; no reliable D call. V lost 1 base and J 4 bases, leaving 4 bases between the germline ends. Germline CDR1 reads MGHRA; CDR2 reads YSYEKL. The CDR3 sequence is 12 residues long. CDR3 bases: TGCGCCAGCAGCCAAGGGAGCACTGAAGCTTTCTTT. Its translation: CASSQGSTEAFF.

This chain's CDR3 is CASSVVSGEQFF. The CDR3 DNA is TGTGCCAGCAGCGTAGTTTCGGGGGAGCAGTTCTTC. This chain joins TRBV9 and TRBJ2-1, with TRBD2 as a possible D gene (5 bases). Between the trimmed V and J ends, which lost 0 bases and 10 bases, there was a span of 8 bases. Per the germline V gene, CDR1 is SGDLS and CDR2 is YYNGEE. The CDR3 runs 12 residues. Looking up the rest from reference TRBV9 and TRBJ2-1 gives the full variable domain: DSGVTQTPKHLITATGQRVTLRCSPRSGDLSVYWYQQSLDQGLQFLIQYYNGEERAKGNILERFSAQQFPDLHSELNLSSLELGDSALYFCASSVVSGEQFFGPGTRLTVL.

V gene TRBV4-1 combines with J gene TRBJ2-1; 12 bases match TRBD2. V was clipped by 5 bases and J by 1 base; unmatched bases: 12. The CDR3 extends over 19 amino acids. CDR1 and CDR2 from the germline V gene are MGHRA and YSYEKL. The CDR3 loop reads CASSFRTSGVIQSYNEQFF. Written as DNA, the CDR3 is TGCGCCAGCAGCTTCCGGACTAGCGGGGTTATACAATCCTACAATGAGCAGTTCTTC.

The chain links TRBV4-1 to TRBJ2-1, with D tentatively TRBD1 or TRBD2 (6 bases each). The length of the CDR3 is 17 residues. Germline loops: CDR1 MGHRA, CDR2 YSYEKL. The ends were cut back, 1 base at V and 0 bases at J, with 13 bases in the middle. The CDR3: CASSQAGAPSSYNEQFF. In DNA form, the CDR3 reads TGCGCCAGCAGCCAAGCGGGGGCGCCTAGCTCCTACAATGAGCAGTTCTTC.

This clone is judged medium-sized. For the CDR3, the DNA is TGTGCCTGGAGTGTACCCCAGGGGAATGGCTACAATGAGCAGTTCTTC. It specifies CAWSVPQGNGYNEQFF. J is TRBJ2-1 and V is TRBV30, with a tentative D call TRBD1 (6 bases). Trimming took 0 bases from V and 3 from J, leaving 15 bases between them. The CDR3 contains 16 residues. Germline V gene data show CDR1 as GTSNPN and CDR2 as SVGIG (reference sequence).

This clone was seen a handful of times. The V call is TRBV2, the J call TRBJ1-1, with TRBD1 identical over 8 bases. The CDR3 contains 15 residues. Losses at the gene ends were 4 bases for V and 0 bases for J; bases not matched to a gene: 4. Germline-derived CDR1 and CDR2 are SNHLY and FYNNEI. This CDR3 reads CASSVGQGLNTEAFF. The CDR3 DNA sequence: TGTGCCAGCAGTGTAGGACAGGGATTGAACACTGAAGCTTTCTTT.

V and J are TRBV7-2 and TRBJ2-1; D unclear. In germline, CDR1 is SGHTA, CDR2 FQGNSA. Trimming took off 7 bases at V and 3 bases at J, with 4 bases between the two ends. The CDR3 has 11 residues. The CDR3 DNA is TGTGCCAGCAACGTCTACAATGAGCAGTTCTTC. Amino acid sequence: CASNVYNEQFF.

This clone has just a few counts. The chain employs TRBV7-9 and TRBJ1-4, with 8 positions matching TRBD1. The CDR3 runs to 12 residues. Germline loops: CDR1 SEHNR, CDR2 FQNEAQ (reference sequence). Trimming cost V 6 bases and J 12 bases; bases outside gene matches: 6. This CDR3 reads CASRSTGGELFF. The CDR3 region has the DNA TGTGCCAGCAGGTCTACAGGGGGAGAACTGTTTTTT.

The chain recombines TRBV5-1 with TRBJ2-1; D unresolved. Germline V lookup: CDR1 SGHRS, CDR2 YFSETQ. V lost 0 bases and J lost 16, with 11 bases in between. The CDR3 runs 11 residues. CDR3 sequence: CASSLERLVFF. CDR3 in DNA: TGCGCCAGCAGCTTGGAGCGTCTAGTCTTCTTC.

The rearrangement joins TRBV15 to TRBJ1-3, with D perhaps matching TRBD1 (5 bases). V gave up 1 base and J gave up 4 bases, with 11 bases separating them. The CDR3 extends over 15 amino acids. Germline CDR1 is LNHNV and CDR2 is YYDKDF (reference sequence). The CDR3 protein is CATSRARDPGNTIYF. CDR3 DNA: TGTGCCACCAGCAGAGCTCGGGACCCGGGAAACACCATATATTTT.

The chain joins TRBV27 to TRBJ2-4; a weak D match, TRBD1 (5 bases). Germline assignment: CDR1 MNHEY and CDR2 SMNVEV (reference sequence). Trimming removed 4 bases at V and 7 bases at J, with 8 bases between. This CDR3 region has 12 residues. CDR3 in DNA: TGTGCCAGCAGTTGGGGCTGGAACATTCAGTACTTC. As protein: CASSWGWNIQYF.

This clone occurred a few times. The rearrangement joins TRBV10-3 to TRBJ1-6, with TRBD1 identical over 7 bases. The CDR3 loop spans 17 amino acids. CDR1 is ENHRY and CDR2 is SYGVKD in the germline V gene. V dropped 8 bases and J dropped 0; count of bases not matched to a gene: 10. The CDR3 nucleotides read TGTGCCATCTCTAGGCAGGGGGACAGCTCCTATAATTCACCCCTCCACTTT. Protein: CAISRQGDSSYNSPLHF.

The V and J genes are TRBV28 and TRBJ2-3; no firm D call. Germline loops: CDR1 MDHEN, CDR2 SYDVKM. This CDR3 contains 14 residues. V dropped 7 bases and J dropped 0 bases, with 11 bases sitting between them. CDR3 nucleotides: TGTGCCAGCACAATCCCGCAGAGCACAGATACGCAGTATTTT. Translation gives CASTIPQSTDTQYF.